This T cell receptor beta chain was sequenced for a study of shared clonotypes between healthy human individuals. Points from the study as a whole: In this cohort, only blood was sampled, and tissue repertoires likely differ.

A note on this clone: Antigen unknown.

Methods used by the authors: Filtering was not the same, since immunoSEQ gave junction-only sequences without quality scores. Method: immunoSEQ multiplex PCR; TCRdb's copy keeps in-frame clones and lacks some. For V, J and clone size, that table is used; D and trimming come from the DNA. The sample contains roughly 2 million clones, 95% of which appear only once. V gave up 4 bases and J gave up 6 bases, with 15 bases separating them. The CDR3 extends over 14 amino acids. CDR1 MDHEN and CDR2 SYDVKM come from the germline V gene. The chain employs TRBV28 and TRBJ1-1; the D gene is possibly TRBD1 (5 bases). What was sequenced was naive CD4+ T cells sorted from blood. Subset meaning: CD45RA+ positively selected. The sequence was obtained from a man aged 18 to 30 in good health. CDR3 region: CASSSLRGMAEAFF. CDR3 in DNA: TGTGCCAGCAGTTCCCTCCGGGGGATGGCTGAAGCTTTCTTT.